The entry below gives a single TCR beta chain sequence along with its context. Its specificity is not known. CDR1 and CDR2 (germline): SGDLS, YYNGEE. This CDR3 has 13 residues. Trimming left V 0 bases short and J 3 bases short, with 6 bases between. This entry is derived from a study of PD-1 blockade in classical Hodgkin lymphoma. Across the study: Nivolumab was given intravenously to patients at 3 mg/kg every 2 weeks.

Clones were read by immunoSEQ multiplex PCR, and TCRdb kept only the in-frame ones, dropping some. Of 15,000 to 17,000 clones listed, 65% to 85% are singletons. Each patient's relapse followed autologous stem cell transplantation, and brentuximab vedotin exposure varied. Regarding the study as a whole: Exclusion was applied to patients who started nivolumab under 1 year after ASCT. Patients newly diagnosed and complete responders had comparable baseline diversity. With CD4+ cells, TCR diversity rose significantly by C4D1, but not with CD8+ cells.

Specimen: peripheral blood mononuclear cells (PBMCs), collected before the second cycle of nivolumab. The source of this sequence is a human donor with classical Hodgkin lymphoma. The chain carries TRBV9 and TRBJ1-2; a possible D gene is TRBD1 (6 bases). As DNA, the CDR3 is TGTGCCAGCAGCGTAGGGACAGACTATGGCTACACCTTC. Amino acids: CASSVGTDYGYTF.